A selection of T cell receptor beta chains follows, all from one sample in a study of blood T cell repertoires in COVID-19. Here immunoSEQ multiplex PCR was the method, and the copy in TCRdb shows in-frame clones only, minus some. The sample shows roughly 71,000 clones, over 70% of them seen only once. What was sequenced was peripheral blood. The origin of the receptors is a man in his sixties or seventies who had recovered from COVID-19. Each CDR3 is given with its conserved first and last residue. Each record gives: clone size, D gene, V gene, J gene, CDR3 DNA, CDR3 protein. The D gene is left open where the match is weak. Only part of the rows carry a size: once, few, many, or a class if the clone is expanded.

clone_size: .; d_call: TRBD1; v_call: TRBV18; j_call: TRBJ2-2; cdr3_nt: TGTGCCAGCTCACCATTCAGACAGGGGCCTAACACCGGGGAGCTGTTTTTT; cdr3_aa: CASSPFRQGPNTGELFF
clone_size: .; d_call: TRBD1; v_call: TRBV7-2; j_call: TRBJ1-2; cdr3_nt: TGTGCCAGCAGTCAAAACCGGGACAGCTATGGCTACACCTTC; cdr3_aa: CASSQNRDSYGYTF
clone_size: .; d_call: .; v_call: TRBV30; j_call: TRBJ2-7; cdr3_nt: TGTGCCTGGAGTGGTACAGCCTACGAGCAGTACTTC; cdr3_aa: CAWSGTAYEQYF
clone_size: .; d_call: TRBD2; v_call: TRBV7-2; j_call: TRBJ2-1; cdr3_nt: TGTGCCAGCAGCTTAGACGGGACTAGCGTTTACAATGAGCAGTTCTTC; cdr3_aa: CASSLDGTSVYNEQFF
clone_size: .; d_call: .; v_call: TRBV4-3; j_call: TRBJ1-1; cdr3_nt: TGCGCCAGCAGCCAGGAACCCAGGACTGCCGTGACTTTCTTT; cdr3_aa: CASSQEPRTAVTFF
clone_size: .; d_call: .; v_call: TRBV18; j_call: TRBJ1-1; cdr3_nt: TGTGCCAGCTCACCACCTAACGGGGGGGACTCTGAAGCTTTCTTT; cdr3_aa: CASSPPNGGDSEAFF
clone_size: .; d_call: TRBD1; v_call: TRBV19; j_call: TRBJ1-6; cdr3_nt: TGTGCCAGTAGTATAGCCCCCCGGGACAGGGGCCCCAAAACTTATAATTCACCCCTCCACTTT; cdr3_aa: CASSIAPRDRGPKTYNSPLHF
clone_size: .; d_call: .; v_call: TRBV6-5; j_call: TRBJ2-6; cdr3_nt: TGTGCCAGTAGGGGAAGCTCTGGGGCCAACGTCCTGACTTTC; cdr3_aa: CASRGSSGANVLTF
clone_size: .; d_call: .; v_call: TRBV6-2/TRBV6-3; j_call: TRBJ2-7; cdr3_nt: TGTGCCAGCAGTTACGAGGTTGGGACACGCTACTCCTACGAGCAGTACTTC; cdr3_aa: CASSYEVGTRYSYEQYF
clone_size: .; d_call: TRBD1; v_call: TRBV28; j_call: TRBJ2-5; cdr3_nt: TGTGCCAGCAGCTTGACAGGGGTGGCGACCCAGTACTTC; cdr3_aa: CASSLTGVATQYF
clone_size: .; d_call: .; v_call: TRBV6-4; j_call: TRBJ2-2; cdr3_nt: TGTGCCAGCAGTGACTCAGGGAGCACCGGGGAGCTGTTTTTT; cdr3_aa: CASSDSGSTGELFF
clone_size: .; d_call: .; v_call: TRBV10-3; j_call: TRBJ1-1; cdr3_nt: TGTGCCATCAGGCCGGTTGGGGGCCTCACTGAAGCTTTCTTT; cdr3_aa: CAIRPVGGLTEAFF
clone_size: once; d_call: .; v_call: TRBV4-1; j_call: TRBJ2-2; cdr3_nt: TGCGCCAGCAGCCAAGAGAGGTTCACCGGGGAGCTGTTTTTT; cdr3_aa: CASSQERFTGELFF
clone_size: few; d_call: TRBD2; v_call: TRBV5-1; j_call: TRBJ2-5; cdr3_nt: TGCGCCAGCAATCTCGGACTAGCCGCCCAAGAGACCCAGTACTTC; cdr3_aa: CASNLGLAAQETQYF
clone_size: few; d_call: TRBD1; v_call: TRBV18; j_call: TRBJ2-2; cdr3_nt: TGTGCCAGCTCCCGCTGGGACAGGGCGAACACCGGGGAGCTGTTTTTT; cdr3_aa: CASSRWDRANTGELFF
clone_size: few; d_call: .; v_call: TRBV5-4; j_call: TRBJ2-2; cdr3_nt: TGTGCCAGCAGCTTGGAGTGGGGAGCCGGGGAGCTGTTTTTT; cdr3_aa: CASSLEWGAGELFF
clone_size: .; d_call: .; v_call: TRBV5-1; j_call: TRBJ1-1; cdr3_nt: TGCGCCAGCAGCTTGGGTCGGAGATTTAGGAACACTGAAGCTTTCTTT; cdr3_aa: CASSLGRRFRNTEAFF
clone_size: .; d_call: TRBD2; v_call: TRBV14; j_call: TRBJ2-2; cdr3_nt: TGTGCCAGCAGCCGCAACCGGGGGGCCGGGGAGCTGTTTTTT; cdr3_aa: CASSRNRGAGELFF
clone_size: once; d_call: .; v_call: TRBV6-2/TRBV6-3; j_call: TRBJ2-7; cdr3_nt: TGTGCCAGCAGTTCCCTAAGTTTGGTCTACGAGCAGTACTTC; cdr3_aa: CASSSLSLVYEQYF
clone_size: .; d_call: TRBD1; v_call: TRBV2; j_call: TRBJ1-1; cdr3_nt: TGTGCCAGCAGGGGCACAGGGGGCACTGAAGCTTTCTTT; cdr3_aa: CASRGTGGTEAFF
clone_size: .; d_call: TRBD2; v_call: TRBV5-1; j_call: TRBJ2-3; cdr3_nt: TGCGCCAGTACCGGGGGACTAGCGGGATCAGATACGCAGTATTTT; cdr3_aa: CASTGGLAGSDTQYF
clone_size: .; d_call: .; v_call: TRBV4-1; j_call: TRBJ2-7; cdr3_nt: TGCGCCAGCAGCCAAGCGGGGTCGTCGCAGGCCTACGAGCAGTACTTC; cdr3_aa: CASSQAGSSQAYEQYF
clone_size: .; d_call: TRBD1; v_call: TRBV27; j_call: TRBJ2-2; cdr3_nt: TGTGCCAGCAGTTGGACAGGTTATGACGGGGAGCTGTTTTTT; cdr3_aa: CASSWTGYDGELFF
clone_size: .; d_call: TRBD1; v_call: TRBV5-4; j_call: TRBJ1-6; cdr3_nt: TGTGCCAGCAGCCTTGGGACAGGTAGTTCACCCCTCCACTTT; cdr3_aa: CASSLGTGSSPLHF
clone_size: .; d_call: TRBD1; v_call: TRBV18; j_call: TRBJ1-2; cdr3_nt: TGTGCCAGCTCACCCCCAGGGACAGACTATGGCTACACCTTC; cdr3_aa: CASSPPGTDYGYTF
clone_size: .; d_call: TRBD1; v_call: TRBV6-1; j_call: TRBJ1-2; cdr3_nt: TGTGCCAGCACCTCAGACAGGGAAGGTCATGGCTACACCTTC; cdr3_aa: CASTSDREGHGYTF
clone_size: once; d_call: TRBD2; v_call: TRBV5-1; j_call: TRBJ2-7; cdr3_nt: TGCGCCAGCAGCTTGTCGGCAGCGGGAGGGCCAAGCGAGCAGTACTTC; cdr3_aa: CASSLSAAGGPSEQYF
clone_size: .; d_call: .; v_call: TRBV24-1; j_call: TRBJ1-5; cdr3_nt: TGTGCCACCAGTAGCCCGGCGGGGGGTCGCAATCAGCCCCAGCATTTT; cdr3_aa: CATSSPAGGRNQPQHF